Presented here are 31 T cell receptor beta chains from one specimen sequenced in a study of cytomegalovirus exposure and HLA in healthy donors. Researchers ran the PCR with 60 Vbeta and 13 Jbeta primers. This table comes from immunoSEQ multiplex PCR, and its TCRdb copy is limited to in-frame clones, with some not included. The table has about 40,000 clones, less than 85% seen once. The sequenced material came from PBMCs. The receptors derive from a woman under 30 in good health and CMV-seropositive.

The chain carries TRBV1 and TRBJ1-2. TRBV1 is deemed a pseudogene. The CDR3 spans 18 residues. This CDR3 is CTSSSLNGGGPLYYGYTF. CDR3 DNA sequence: TGCACCAGCAGCTCACTCAACGGGGGGGGACCACTATACTATGGCTACACCTTC.

The V and J genes are TRBV7-2 and TRBJ2-5; 9 bases align to TRBD2. Trimming at V came to 0 bases and at J to 2 bases, leaving 7 bases not matched to a gene. Germline assignment: CDR1 SGHTA and CDR2 FQGNSA. The CDR3 length is 17 residues. The CDR3 here is CASSLAASGAPQETQYF. The CDR3 DNA is TGTGCCAGCAGCTTAGCGGCTAGCGGGGCTCCACAAGAGACCCAGTACTTC.

This chain joins TRBV1 and TRBJ2-7; the D call TRBD2 from the table was never checked on the DNA. TRBV1 is listed as a pseudogene. The CDR3 sequence is 16 residues long. The CDR3 protein is CTSSQRSGRRSYEQYF. CDR3 bases: TGCACCAGCAGCCAACGAAGCGGGAGAAGGTCCTACGAGCAGTACTTC.

V gene TRBV7-3 combines with J gene TRBJ2-2, with 9 bases that match TRBD2. J gave up 6 bases and V 4 bases, and 6 bases lay outside the gene matches. The CDR3 is 15 amino acids. Germline V lookup: CDR1 SGHTA, CDR2 FQGTGA. The CDR3 spells CASSSTGLAAGELFF. CDR3 sequence (DNA): TGTGCCAGCAGCTCTACGGGACTAGCCGCCGGGGAGCTGTTTTTT.

V usage is TRBV19 and J usage is TRBJ1-1, with 8 bases lining up with TRBD1. Germline V gene sequence: CDR1 LNHDA, CDR2 SQIVND (reference sequence). CDR3 length: 13 amino acids. V lost 7 bases and J lost 1; bases outside the gene matches: 2. CDR3 loop: CASITGGNTEAFF. CDR3 bases: TGTGCCAGTATCACAGGGGGGAACACTGAAGCTTTCTTT.

The chain employs TRBV6-1 and TRBJ2-7; TRBD1 matches 12 bases. Germline V CDR1 and CDR2: MNHNS, SASEGT. V was pared by 2 bases and J by 7 bases, with 6 bases of the junction left unmatched. This CDR3 has 15 residues. For the CDR3, the DNA is TGTGCCAGCAGTGAACTGGGACAGGGGGCGGGAGAGCAGTACTTC. Its translation is CASSELGQGAGEQYF.

The chain links TRBV27 to TRBJ1-1; D unresolved. Trimming stripped 3 bases from V and 6 bases from J, with 14 bases between. The CDR3 consists of 14 residues. Germline-derived CDR1 and CDR2 are MNHEY and SMNVEV (reference sequence). The CDR3 sequence is CASSLEGGYAEAFF. The CDR3 DNA sequence: TGTGCCAGCAGTTTGGAGGGAGGGTACGCTGAAGCTTTCTTT.

The chain uses TRBV9 and TRBJ2-6; D is uncertain. V was shortened by 0 bases and J by 3 bases, with 10 bases between the two germline ends. The CDR3 runs 16 residues. From germline, CDR1 is SGDLS and CDR2 YYNGEE. CDR3 amino acids: CASSVALLGGANVLTF. CDR3 nucleotides: TGTGCCAGCAGCGTAGCCCTACTCGGTGGGGCCAACGTCCTGACTTTC.

In DNA, the CDR3 is TGTGCCAGCAGCTTAGTAGGGGGGGCCGGGGAGCTGTTTTTT. Protein: CASSLVGGAGELFF. The chain recombines TRBV11-2 with TRBJ2-2; D is perhaps TRBD2 (7 bases). This CDR3 spans 14 amino acids. The V end was cut by 1 base, the J end by 6 bases, with 9 bases between. The germline gives CDR1 SGHAT, CDR2 FQNNGV.

The J gene is TRBJ2-1, the V gene TRBV7-8, with 12 bases that match TRBD2. Germline lookup yields CDR1 SGHVS and CDR2 FQNEAQ. The CDR3 totals 15 residues. Trimming cost V 5 bases and J 7 bases; bases outside gene matches: 6. The CDR3 sequence is CASSPASGGENEQFF. CDR3 in DNA: TGTGCCAGCAGCCCGGCTAGCGGGGGGGAGAATGAGCAGTTCTTC.

This sequence joins TRBV5-1 and TRBJ2-7; D is ambiguous. The CDR3 contains 12 residues. With 5 bases removed from V and 5 bases from J, the gap between germline ends came to 11 bases. Germline V gene data show CDR1 as SGHRS and CDR2 as YFSETQ. DNA of the CDR3: TGCGCCAGCAGTCCGACCCAGGACGAGCAGTACTTC. Its translation: CASSPTQDEQYF.

The chain uses TRBV27 and TRBJ2-1; TRBD1 aligns across 9 bases. Germline CDR1 reads MNHEY; CDR2 reads SMNVEV (reference sequence). The CDR3 runs 15 residues. V shed 6 bases and J 5 bases; nucleotides not matched to a gene: 8. DNA for the CDR3: TGTGCCAGCAGACACGGACAGGGGTTCAACAATGAGCAGTTCTTC. This codes for CASRHGQGFNNEQFF.

The rearrangement links TRBV11-2 to TRBJ1-2; the match to TRBD1 covers 8 bases. Germline V CDR1 and CDR2: SGHAT, FQNNGV. Trimming at V came to 6 bases and at J to 8 bases, leaving 8 bases not matched to a gene. This CDR3 contains 13 residues. CDR3 coding DNA: TGTGCCAGCAGTCCTGACAGGGGACGGGGCTACACCTTC. It specifies CASSPDRGRGYTF.

The V gene is TRBV7-9, the J gene TRBJ2-3; D remains ambiguous. Germline V gene sequence: CDR1 SEHNR, CDR2 FQNEAQ (reference sequence). CDR3 length: 14 amino acids. Trimming took 1 base from V and 4 from J, leaving 9 bases between them. The DNA for the CDR3 is TGTGCCAGCAGCTTAGGACGAGGCTCAGATACGCAGTATTTT. Translating gives CASSLGRGSDTQYF.

This chain joins TRBV19 and TRBJ2-7; 8 nucleotides agree with TRBD2. The CDR3 is made up of 13 amino acids. The germline gives CDR1 LNHDA, CDR2 SQIVND (reference sequence). The junction had 10 bases not matched to a gene; V was cut back by 10 bases and J by 5 bases. For the CDR3, the DNA is TGTGCCACCCACTCGGGAGGGGCGGACGAGCAGTACTTC. Its protein is CATHSGGADEQYF.

This clone was seen more than once but under ten times. The rearrangement joins TRBV6-6 to TRBJ2-7, with TRBD1 matching over 8 bases. The CDR3 consists of 12 residues. After removal of 6 bases from V and 4 bases from J, the junction contained 2 bases not matched to a gene. Germline CDR1 MNHNY, CDR2 SVGAGI (reference sequence). Here the CDR3 reads CASRDREYEQYF. The CDR3, as DNA: TGTGCCAGCAGGGACAGGGAGTACGAGCAGTACTTC.

The chain couples TRBV15 to TRBJ1-5; 8 nucleotides align to TRBD1. The trim removed 9 bases at V and 7 bases at J, leaving 8 bases unmatched. This CDR3 has 13 amino acids. The germline gives CDR1 LNHNV, CDR2 YYDKDF (reference sequence). CDR3 nucleotide sequence: TGTGCCACGCGGACAGGGATCGGCCAGCCCCAGCATTTT. Its protein is CATRTGIGQPQHF.

The chain recombines TRBV28 with TRBJ2-7, with unresolved D. Deletions cut 6 bases from V and 3 bases from J, with 6 bases between. Germline assignment: CDR1 MDHEN and CDR2 SYDVKM. This CDR3 has 11 residues. The CDR3 protein is CASSLNYEQYF. For the CDR3, the DNA is TGTGCCAGCAGCCTTAACTACGAGCAGTACTTC.

The chain carries TRBV6-5 and TRBJ2-5; 7 bases match TRBD1. After removal of 5 bases from V and 2 bases from J, the junction contained 5 bases not matched to a gene. The length of the CDR3 is 14 residues. Germline V CDR1 and CDR2: MNHEY, SVGAGI. The CDR3 DNA reads as TGTGCCAGCAGTCCCCGGGACAGTCAAGAGACCCAGTACTTC. Protein: CASSPRDSQETQYF.

V usage is TRBV5-4 and J usage is TRBJ1-1; D unclear. Per the germline V gene, CDR1 is SGHNT and CDR2 is YYREEE (reference sequence). The CDR3 runs to 15 residues. Trimming shortened V by 4 bases and J by 5 bases, and 18 bases separated the two germline ends. As DNA, the CDR3 is TGTGCCAGCAGCCTGCCCCCCCTCGGGAAGACTGAAGCTTTCTTT. The encoded protein is CASSLPPLGKTEAFF.

The chain employs TRBV6-5 and TRBJ1-5; TRBD1 agrees at 7 bases. The V segment lost 6 bases and the J segment 3 bases; nucleotides outside the gene matches: 8. This CDR3 has 15 amino acids. Germline V gene data show CDR1 as MNHEY and CDR2 as SVGAGI. The CDR3 DNA reads as TGTGCCAGCAGGGAACAGGGGTCCCCCAATCAGCCCCAGCATTTT. As protein: CASREQGSPNQPQHF.

The V and J genes are TRBV7-8 and TRBJ1-6; TRBD1 might be the D (6 bases). V lost 5 bases and J 2 bases, leaving 10 bases between the germline ends. CDR1 is SGHVS, CDR2 FQNEAQ, per germline. The CDR3 covers 15 residues. CDR3 in amino acids: CASSGGATYNSPLHF. CDR3 DNA: TGTGCCAGCAGCGGGGGGGCCACCTATAATTCACCCCTCCACTTT.

This CDR3 is CASSESLGRDHGNSPLHF. DNA of the CDR3: TGCGCCAGCAGTGAGTCGCTGGGCAGGGATCATGGAAATTCACCCCTCCACTTT. This chain links TRBV10-1 with TRBJ1-6; D may be TRBD1 (5 bases). Trimming cost V 0 bases and J 7 bases, with 19 bases left between them. This CDR3 is built from 18 residues. Per germline, CDR1 WNHNN and CDR2 SYGVQD (reference sequence).

The genes are TRBV29-1 and TRBJ2-7, with 8 bases aligning to TRBD1. The CDR3 has 16 residues. V was pared by 4 bases and J by 1 base, with 12 bases of the junction left unmatched. Germline values: CDR1 SQVTM, CDR2 ANQGSEA. The CDR3 nucleotides are TGCAGCGTTGCAGAAAACGGCAGGGGGCGTTCCTACGAGCAGTACTTC. Protein product: CSVAENGRGRSYEQYF.

V usage is TRBV19 and J usage is TRBJ1-2; D unresolved. The CDR3 runs to 12 residues. Germline assignment: CDR1 LNHDA and CDR2 SQIVND (reference sequence). The V gene lost 4 bases and the J gene lost 8 bases, with 11 bases spanning the gap. CDR3 bases: TGTGCCAGTAGTAGAGGCCGGAGGGGCTACACCTTC. Its translation: CASSRGRRGYTF.

This clone was found once. A junction end diverges from the germline sequence, so it may reflect a read error. The chain is built from TRBV7-9 and TRBJ2-1, with 9 positions matching TRBD2. CDR3 length equals 16 residues. CDR1 and CDR2 from the germline V gene are SEHNR and FQNEAQ (reference sequence). CDR3 DNA sequence: TGTTCCAGCAGCCCCCCGGGTAGCGGGAGTTCCCACGAGCAGTTCTTC. Amino acid sequence: CSSSPPGSGSSHEQFF.

This clone has only a few counts. V is TRBV11-2 and J is TRBJ1-5; no reliable D call. Germline CDR1 reads SGHAT; CDR2 reads FQNNGV. This CDR3 spans 13 amino acids. V was shortened by 5 bases and J by 7 bases, with 12 bases between the two germline ends. CDR3 DNA sequence: TGTGCCAGCAGCCCCCCCGGGAAACAGCCCCAGCATTTT. Amino acid sequence: CASSPPGKQPQHF.

V gene TRBV7-9 combines with J gene TRBJ2-7, with 8 positions matching TRBD2. This CDR3 is 14 amino acids long. J gave up 1 base and V 7 bases, and 6 bases lay outside the gene matches. Germline CDR1 and CDR2: SEHNR and FQNEAQ (reference sequence). The DNA for the CDR3 is TGTGCCAGCACCGCAGCGGGGGAGTCCTACGAGCAGTACTTC. Translation gives CASTAAGESYEQYF.

This chain connects TRBV10-3 to TRBJ2-5; the D gene is possibly TRBD2 (5 bases). The J call may be incorrect, as the DNA end agrees better with TRBJ2-7. From germline, CDR1 is ENHRY and CDR2 SYGVKD. The CDR3 is made up of 15 amino acids. The CDR3 region is CAISDLGLKAYEQYF. The CDR3 DNA follows: TGTGCCATCAGTGACTTAGGACTGAAGGCCTACGAGCAGTACTTC.

The chain has TRBV5-8 and TRBJ2-7, with D possibly being TRBD1 (5 bases). The CDR3 totals 14 residues. Trimming shortened V by 4 bases and J by 2 bases, and 13 bases separated the two germline ends. Germline CDR1 SGHTS, CDR2 YDEGEE. The CDR3, as DNA: TGTGCCAGCAGCGATACAGGTGTTCCCTACGAGCAGTACTTC. This gives the protein CASSDTGVPYEQYF.

This clone has a single count. The CDR3 does not close with the conserved phenylalanine or tryptophan, likely indicating a read error. The DNA is left out, because the CDR3 cannot be placed on it with certainty; the CDR3 is given as TCRdb lists it. The chain has TRBV7-9 and TRBJ1-6; the table names TRBD1, a call not compared with the DNA. The CDR3 totals 12 residues, both ends included. Germline assignment: CDR1 SEHNR and CDR2 FQNEAQ (reference sequence). CDR3 in amino acids: CASSKRNGDRGL.